Below, 28 T cell receptor beta chains from the same sample are listed, as sequenced in a study of siplizumab effects on memory and regulatory T cells. Using immunoSEQ multiplex PCR, the repertoire was profiled, and TCRdb retains in-frame clones only, with some absent. The table lists approximately 50,000 clones, 85% to 95% of them singletons. Sequences were obtained from CD8+ T cells sorted from blood. All receptors come from a human donor in good health.

This chain connects TRBV9 to TRBJ2-7; 10 nucleotides line up with TRBD1. This CDR3 has 14 residues. V was clipped by 5 bases and J by 6 bases; unmatched bases: 8. Germline V gene data show CDR1 as SGDLS and CDR2 as YYNGEE. The CDR3: CASSGTGDFREQYF. The CDR3 nucleotides read TGTGCCAGCAGTGGGACAGGGGATTTTCGCGAGCAGTACTTC.

The V call is TRBV4-2, the J call TRBJ2-4; the D gene is possibly TRBD1 (6 bases). In germline, CDR1 is LGHNA, CDR2 YNFKEQ. Trimming stripped 1 base from V and 9 bases from J, with 16 bases between. The CDR3 extends over 15 amino acids. The CDR3 nucleotides read TGTGCCAGCAGCCAAGGGGCACGTCCCAGGGGCATTCAGTACTTC. Its protein is CASSQGARPRGIQYF.

This chain joins TRBV4-2 and TRBJ2-2, with D perhaps assigned TRBD1 or TRBD2 (5 bases each). This CDR3 spans 16 amino acids. Germline V gene data show CDR1 as LGHNA and CDR2 as YNFKEQ. Trimming removed 4 bases at V and 0 bases at J, with 12 bases between. The CDR3 DNA follows: TGTGCCAGCAGCCCAACCGGGACCTCGAACACCGGGGAGCTGTTTTTT. Translating gives CASSPTGTSNTGELFF.

The sample holds one count of this clone. The chain uses TRBV4-1 and TRBJ2-7; a weak D match, TRBD1 (6 bases). V was cut by 0 bases and J by 6 bases, with 12 bases left in between. The CDR3 loop spans 14 amino acids. Germline values: CDR1 MGHRA, CDR2 YSYEKL. CDR3 nucleotide sequence: TGCGCCAGCAGCCAAGAGGCAGGGGTGCGCGAGCAGTACTTC. Translating gives CASSQEAGVREQYF.

This clone has just one count. The CDR3 is CASSPTGTGRLETQYF. In nucleotides, the CDR3 is TGTGCCAGCAGCCCTACCGGGACCGGGCGTCTAGAGACCCAGTACTTC. The rearrangement joins TRBV7-8 to TRBJ2-5; perhaps D is TRBD1 or TRBD2 (5 bases each). The CDR3 is made up of 16 amino acids. Trimming took off 5 bases at V and 4 bases at J, with 20 bases between the two ends. Germline V gene lookup returns CDR1 SGHVS and CDR2 FQNEAQ.

This chain joins TRBV14 and TRBJ2-1; D uncertain. The CDR3 totals 15 residues. Trimming removed 7 bases at V and 10 bases at J, with 23 bases between. Looked up from germline, CDR1 is SGHDN and CDR2 is FVKESK. The CDR3 nucleotides are TGTGCCAGCACCCCAGGCAGAATTTTTAAACCCGAGCAGTTCTTC. Translating it yields CASTPGRIFKPEQFF.

In this sample, this clone turned up once. V and J are TRBV18 and TRBJ2-1; D unresolved. V was pared by 2 bases and J by 6 bases, with 17 bases between. Germline CDR1 KGHSH, CDR2 LQKENI. The CDR3 extends over 16 amino acids. The DNA of the CDR3 is TGTGCCAGCTCACCAGTGGCACCCCACTACCTCAATGAGCAGTTCTTC. It codes for CASSPVAPHYLNEQFF.

The chain carries TRBV11-2 and TRBJ1-6; D might be TRBD1 (5 bases). The CDR3 is made up of 16 amino acids. CDR1 SGHAT and CDR2 FQNNGV come from the germline V gene. V lost 1 base to trimming and J lost 6 bases, with 13 bases between them. DNA for the CDR3: TGTGCCAGCAGCTTAGTGTGGGGGAAATCTAATTCACCCCTCCACTTT. As protein: CASSLVWGKSNSPLHF.

The J gene is TRBJ2-7, the V gene TRBV27, with D perhaps TRBD2 (6 bases). The CDR3 has 15 amino acids. Deletions cut 5 bases from V and 0 bases from J, with 14 bases between. Germline values: CDR1 MNHEY, CDR2 SMNVEV (reference sequence). Written as DNA, the CDR3 is TGTGCCAGCAGTCAGTCGGGACTCTTCTCCTACGAGCAGTACTTC. This gives the protein CASSQSGLFSYEQYF.

The chain recombines TRBV7-9 with TRBJ1-4; the match to TRBD1 covers 9 bases. The CDR3 loop spans 15 amino acids. The V gene's germline CDR1 is SEHNR and CDR2 FQNEAQ (reference sequence). With V trimmed by 2 bases and J by 8 bases, 6 bases remained unmatched. This chain's CDR3 is CASSLLDRGWEKLFF. The CDR3, as DNA: TGTGCCAGCAGCTTATTGGACAGGGGATGGGAAAAACTGTTTTTT. Full variable domain (missing parts from reference TRBV7-9 and TRBJ1-4): DTGVSQNPRHKITKRGQNVTFRCDPISEHNRLYWYRQTLGQGPEFLTYFQNEAQLEKSRLLSDRFSAERPKGSFSTLEIQRTEQGDSAMYLCASSLLDRGWEKLFFGSGTQLSVL.

The gene calls are TRBV6-6 and TRBJ2-5, with a weak D call TRBD2 (7 bases). Trimming removed 3 bases from V and 5 bases from J, with 16 bases in between. The CDR3 is made up of 15 amino acids. Germline CDR1 and CDR2: MNHNY and SVGAGI (reference sequence). The DNA of the CDR3 is TGTGCCAGCAGTTATCCGGGGGGCGTCCGGGAGACCCAGTACTTC. This translates into CASSYPGGVRETQYF.

The chain has TRBV28 and TRBJ2-3, with 11 bases aligning to TRBD1. V gave up 4 bases and J gave up 3 bases; unmatched junction bases: 0. This CDR3 contains 14 residues. Germline values: CDR1 MDHEN, CDR2 SYDVKM. For the CDR3, the DNA is TGTGCCAGCAGTTGGGACAGGGGGACAGATACGCAGTATTTT. Protein product: CASSWDRGTDTQYF.

This clone has just a few counts. The chain employs TRBV6-1 and TRBJ1-2; a possible D gene is TRBD1 (6 bases). CDR3 size: 13 residues. Trimming removed 5 bases at V and 6 bases at J, with 13 bases between. Looked up from germline, CDR1 is MNHNS and CDR2 is SASEGT. This CDR3 reads CASSFGQGNGYTF. The CDR3 DNA reads as TGTGCCAGCAGTTTTGGGCAGGGGAATGGCTACACCTTC.

This chain joins TRBV11-2 and TRBJ2-1; no definite D call. This CDR3 is built from 12 residues. Germline loops: CDR1 SGHAT, CDR2 FQNNGV. Trimming took off 0 bases at V and 12 bases at J, with 9 bases between the two ends. The CDR3 bases are TGTGCCAGCAGCTTAGATTCGCCGGGGCAGTTCTTC. Translation: CASSLDSPGQFF. The entire variable domain, with the rest obtained from reference TRBV11-2 and TRBJ2-1, is as follows: EAGVAQSPRYKIIEKRQSVAFWCNPISGHATLYWYQQILGQGPKLLIQFQNNGVVDDSQLPKDRFSAERLKGVDSTLKIQPAKLEDSAVYLCASSLDSPGQFFGPGTRLTVL.

A single count supports this clone. The chain carries TRBV5-6 and TRBJ1-5, with D unresolved. This CDR3 region has 15 residues. V was pared by 0 bases and J by 4 bases, with 11 bases between. Germline CDR1 reads SGHDT; CDR2 reads YYEEEE. The CDR3 region has the DNA TGTGCCAGCAGCTTGGCCTCGGCAGATAATCAGCCCCAGCATTTT. This translates into CASSLASADNQPQHF.

J is TRBJ2-3 and V is TRBV11-3; no clear D. The germline V gene encodes CDR1 SGHNT and CDR2 YENEEA. Deletions cut 6 bases from V and 3 bases from J, with 10 bases between. CDR3 length: 13 amino acids. The CDR3 sequence: CASSLGLTDTQYF. CDR3 sequence (DNA): TGTGCCAGCAGTCTTGGGTTAACAGATACGCAGTATTTT.

The chain couples TRBV14 to TRBJ2-7; D is unclear. The CDR3 has 13 amino acids. The germline gives CDR1 SGHDN, CDR2 FVKESK. V lost 4 bases to trimming and J lost 0 bases, with 7 bases between them. CDR3 coding DNA: TGTGCCAGCAGCCGCGAGTTCTCCTACGAGCAGTACTTC. Protein sequence: CASSREFSYEQYF. Looking up the rest from reference TRBV14 and TRBJ2-7 gives the full variable domain: EAGVTQFPSHSVIEKGQTVTLRCDPISGHDNLYWYRRVMGKEIKFLLHFVKESKQDESGMPNNRFLAERTGGTYSTLKVQPAELEDSGVYFCASSREFSYEQYFGPGTRLTVT.

The sample holds one count of this clone. This sequence joins TRBV5-8 and TRBJ2-3; TRBD2 aligns across 7 bases. V was pared by 5 bases and J by 0 bases, with 6 bases of the junction left unmatched. From germline, CDR1 is SGHTS and CDR2 YDEGEE. The CDR3 sequence is 15 residues long. The CDR3 spells CASSPGTTSTDTQYF. CDR3 sequence (DNA): TGTGCCAGCAGTCCCGGGACTACAAGCACAGATACGCAGTATTTT.

The chain couples TRBV30 to TRBJ2-7; D assignment may be TRBD1 or TRBD2 (6 bases each). V dropped 2 bases and J dropped 5 bases, with 13 bases sitting between them. Germline CDR1 reads GTSNPN; CDR2 reads SVGIG (reference sequence). The CDR3 is 13 residues long. The CDR3 coding sequence is TGTGCCTGGAGTCCCGGGGGCGTCAACGAGCAGTACTTC. Its translation: CAWSPGGVNEQYF. Drawing the rest from reference TRBV30 and TRBJ2-7, the complete variable domain is SQTIHQWPATLVQPVGSPLSLECTVEGTSNPNLYWYRQAAGRGLQLLFYSVGIGQISSEVPQNLSASRPQDRQFILSSKKLLLSDSGFYLCAWSPGGVNEQYFGPGTRLTVT.

The V gene is TRBV7-6, the J gene TRBJ1-1; 7 nucleotides align to TRBD1. This CDR3 has 13 residues. CDR1 is SGHVS and CDR2 is FNYEAQ in the germline V gene. The ends lost 5 bases at V and 5 bases at J; junction bases unmatched: 5. CDR3 nucleotide sequence: TGTGCCAGCAGCACAGGGGTTGGGACTGAAGCTTTCTTT. Protein sequence: CASSTGVGTEAFF.

This clone was found a few times. The same CDR3 can be traced to other DNA sequences in this sample. The CDR3 here is CASSLLGGTDTQYF. The CDR3 region has the DNA TGTGCCAGCAGTTTACTTGGGGGCACAGATACGCAGTATTTT. V and J are TRBV27 and TRBJ2-3; D not resolved. Trimming stripped 2 bases from V and 1 base from J, with 7 bases between. Germline-derived CDR1 and CDR2 are MNHEY and SMNVEV (reference sequence). The CDR3 extends over 14 amino acids.

Turning to this clone: The sample holds other DNA sequences that translate to the same CDR3. The chain has TRBV6-5 and TRBJ2-7, with D unclear. Trimming pared 4 bases from V and 0 bases from J, leaving 7 bases between. The CDR3 has 13 residues. CDR1 and CDR2 (germline): MNHEY, SVGAGI. CDR3 bases: TGTGCCAGCAGTTCCGGGCCCTCCTACGAGCAGTACTTC. Protein: CASSSGPSYEQYF.

The J gene is TRBJ2-5, the V gene TRBV7-9; D is ambiguous. The closer fit of TRBJ2-7 to the DNA end suggests the J call may be wrong. The CDR3 length is 12 residues. Germline values: CDR1 SEHNR, CDR2 FQNEAQ (reference sequence). In nucleotides, the CDR3 is TGTGCCAGCAGCCACATAGGGCTCGAGCAGTACTTC. Amino acid sequence: CASSHIGLEQYF.

The chain combines TRBV25-1 with TRBJ1-2, with a tentative D call TRBD1 (5 bases). With 1 base removed from V and 5 bases from J, the gap between germline ends came to 20 bases. The CDR3 covers 17 residues. Germline CDR1 MGHDK, CDR2 SYGVNS. CDR3: CASSEFGSTGRAYGYTF. Written as DNA, the CDR3 is TGTGCCAGCAGTGAATTTGGGTCAACGGGCAGGGCTTATGGCTACACCTTC.

V usage is TRBV7-8 and J usage is TRBJ1-4; 9 bases are shared with TRBD1. Trimming took 1 base from V and 0 from J; bases not matched to a gene: 9. This CDR3 spans 19 amino acids. Per the germline V gene, CDR1 is SGHVS and CDR2 is FQNEAQ. The CDR3 DNA reads TGTGCCAGCAGCTTAGGAGGGGGGACAGGGCTTGCAACTAATGAAAAACTGTTTTTT. It specifies CASSLGGGTGLATNEKLFF.

This clone was seen a single time. The chain combines TRBV7-6 with TRBJ2-1; D is unresolved. V dropped 8 bases and J dropped 8 bases, with 13 bases sitting between them. The CDR3 is 12 amino acids. Germline loops: CDR1 SGHVS, CDR2 FNYEAQ. The CDR3 sequence: CASGLSNYEQFF. The CDR3 DNA reads TGTGCCAGCGGCCTTAGTAACTATGAGCAGTTCTTC.

The chain recombines TRBV7-9 with TRBJ2-2, with a possible D match to TRBD2 (5 bases). Trimming removed 6 bases at V and 6 bases at J, with 8 bases between. Germline CDR1 is SEHNR and CDR2 is FQNEAQ (reference sequence). The CDR3 is 12 residues long. CDR3 in DNA: TGTGCCAGCAGTGAGAGGGCCGGGGAGCTGTTTTTT. Translation: CASSERAGELFF.

This clone was recorded only once. The chain couples TRBV19 to TRBJ1-5, with TRBD1 as a possible D gene (5 bases). This CDR3 has 16 residues. Trimming left V 4 bases short and J 9 bases short, with 22 bases between. Germline V CDR1 and CDR2: LNHDA, SQIVND (reference sequence). CDR3 DNA: TGTGCCAGTAGTACCAGTAGTGGGGCATGGAGTAGGCCCCAGCATTTT. Its protein product is CASSTSSGAWSRPQHF. The whole variable domain, remainder taken from reference TRBV19 and TRBJ1-5, is DGGITQSPKYLFRKEGQNVTLSCEQNLNHDAMYWYRQDPGQGLRLIYYSQIVNDFQKGDIAEGYSVSREKKESFPLTVTSAQKNPTAFYLCASSTSSGAWSRPQHFGDGTRLSIL.